The T cell receptor beta chain under discussion was sequenced for a study of T cell responses to AZD1222 COVID-19 vaccine. Study details: Second-dose recipients at about 4 or about 12 weeks were treated as one pooled group.

V lost 4 bases and J lost 4; bases outside the gene matches: 4. The CDR3 sequence is 14 residues long. Germline V gene sequence: CDR1 MNHEY, CDR2 SVGEGT. A note on this clone: Antigen: not known.

Assay: immunoSEQ multiplex PCR; the TCRdb copy retains only in-frame clones and omits some. The profile shows over 95,000 clones, roughly nine tenths of them singletons. General study points: Females outnumbered males among donors, who were mostly white British; clonal diversity was possibly underestimated. Baseline serostatus was positive in only a handful of AZD1222 recipients.

Source: peripheral blood, taken on day 0 of AZD1222 vaccination. The TCR was taken from an adult in good health. The V call is TRBV6-2 or TRBV6-3, the J call TRBJ1-5; TRBD1 matches 7 bases. The CDR3 protein is CASSSAGGNQPQHF. CDR3 sequence (DNA): TGTGCCAGCAGTTCGGCAGGGGGTAATCAGCCCCAGCATTTT.